The present T cell receptor (beta chain) was sequenced within a study of tumor and adjacent non-tumor tissue in lung cancer. Whole-study context: Each sample yielded 3.5 million to 5 million productive TCRbeta reads on average.

Germline CDR1 reads DFQATT; CDR2 reads SNEGSKA (reference sequence). The CDR3 is 12 amino acids. Study-level results: In normal lung, the top 100 clones were significantly more dominant than in tumor. Shorter survival was associated with higher TCR diversity in tumors.

Turning to this clonotype: Its antigen remains unknown. A read error is possible here, since a much larger clone lies one base away.

Three rounds of nested PCR, following a modified ARM-PCR protocol, produced the TCRbeta library. TCRdb analysed the multiplex PCR reads with MiXCR anew, one entry per CDR3 protein. The sample contains about 90,000 distinct CDR3 sequences, more than 75% of which appear only once. This sample's RNA came from whole unsorted tissue. This non-tumor lung sample came from over 3 cm beyond the tumor edge. Donors were chemotherapy-naive, newly diagnosed lung cancer surgical patients in China, August–late 2014. The rearrangement joins TRBV20-1 to TRBJ1-5; unclear D gene. Sequenced sample: distant non-tumor lung tissue. This receptor was obtained from a woman aged 45 to 65 with non-small cell lung cancer. The CDR3 region is CNASPRGQPQHF. CDR3 DNA sequence: TGCAATGCTAGTCCCCGAGGGCAGCCCCAGCATTTT.